The sequence of this T cell receptor (beta chain) was determined in a study of identical twins. TCRdb re-analysed the 5' RACE reads in MiXCR, keeping a single row per CDR3 protein. The sample holds around 690,000 distinct CDR3 sequences, around 20% seen once. In regard to this clonotype: Antigen unknown.

Study-wide findings and caveats: In cord blood, abundant beta clonotypes had fewer insertions; memory showed no trend.

Trimming shortened V by 0 bases and J by 1 base, and 7 bases separated the two germline ends. The CDR3 has 15 residues. Germline CDR1 LNHNV, CDR2 YYDKDF (reference sequence). The same sample was also studied in work on T cells expressing NK-cell markers.

This TCR was recovered from a young woman in good health. J is TRBJ1-5 and V is TRBV15, with D perhaps matching TRBD1 (6 bases). What was sequenced was PBMCs. The CDR3 nucleotides are TGTGCCACCAGCAGAGAGGGGGCAAGCAATCAGCCCCAGCATTTT. Translation: CATSREGASNQPQHF.